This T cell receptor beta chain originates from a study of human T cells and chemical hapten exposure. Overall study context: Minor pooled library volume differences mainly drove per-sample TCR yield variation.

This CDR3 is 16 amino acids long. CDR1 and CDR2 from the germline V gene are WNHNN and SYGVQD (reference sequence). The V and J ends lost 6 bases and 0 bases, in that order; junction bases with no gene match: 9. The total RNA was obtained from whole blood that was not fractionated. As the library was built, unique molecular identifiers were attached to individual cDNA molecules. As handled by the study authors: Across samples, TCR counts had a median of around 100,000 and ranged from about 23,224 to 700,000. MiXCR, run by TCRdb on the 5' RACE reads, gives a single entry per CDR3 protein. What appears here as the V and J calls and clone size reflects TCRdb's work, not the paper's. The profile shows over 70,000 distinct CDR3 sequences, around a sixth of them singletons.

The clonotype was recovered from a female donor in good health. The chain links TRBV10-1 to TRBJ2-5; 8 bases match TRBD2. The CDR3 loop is CASRSKRGPYQETQYF. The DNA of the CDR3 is TGCGCCAGCAGATCTAAGCGGGGGCCGTACCAAGAGACCCAGTACTTC.